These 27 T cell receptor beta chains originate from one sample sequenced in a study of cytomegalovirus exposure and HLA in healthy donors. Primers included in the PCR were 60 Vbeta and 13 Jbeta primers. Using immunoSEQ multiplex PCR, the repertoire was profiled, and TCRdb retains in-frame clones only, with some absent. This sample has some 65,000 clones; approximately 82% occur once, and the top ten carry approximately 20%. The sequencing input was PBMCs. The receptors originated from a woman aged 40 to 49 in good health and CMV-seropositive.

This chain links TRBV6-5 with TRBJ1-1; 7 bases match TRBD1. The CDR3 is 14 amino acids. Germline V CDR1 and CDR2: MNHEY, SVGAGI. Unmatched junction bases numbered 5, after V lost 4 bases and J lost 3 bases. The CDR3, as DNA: TGTGCCAGCAGTTCTCACGACAGGGACACTGAAGCTTTCTTT. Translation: CASSSHDRDTEAFF.

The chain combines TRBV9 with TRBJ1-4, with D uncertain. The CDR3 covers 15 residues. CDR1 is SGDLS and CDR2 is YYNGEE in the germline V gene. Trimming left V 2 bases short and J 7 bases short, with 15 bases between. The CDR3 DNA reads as TGTGCCAGCAGCGTGTATGGGTACGAGGGTGAAAAACTGTTTTTT. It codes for CASSVYGYEGEKLFF.

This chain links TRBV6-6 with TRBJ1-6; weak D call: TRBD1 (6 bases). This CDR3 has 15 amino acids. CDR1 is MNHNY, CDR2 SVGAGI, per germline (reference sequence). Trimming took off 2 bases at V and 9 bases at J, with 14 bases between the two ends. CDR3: CASSYGGGDGSPLHF. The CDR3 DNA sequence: TGTGCCAGCAGTTACGGAGGGGGGGATGGTTCACCCCTCCACTTT.

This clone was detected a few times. CDR3 loop: CASSRNRGTDTQYF. CDR3 DNA sequence: TGCGCCAGCAGCCGAAACAGGGGAACAGATACGCAGTATTTT. The chain couples TRBV5-1 to TRBJ2-3, with TRBD1 identical over 7 bases. The CDR3 is 14 residues long. V shed 4 bases, J shed 3 bases, and the junction held 5 bases outside the gene matches. Germline assignment: CDR1 SGHRS and CDR2 YFSETQ. Based on the CDR3 plus reference TRBV5-1 and TRBJ2-3, the full variable domain is KAGVTQTPRYLIKTRGQQVTLSCSPISGHRSVSWYQQTPGQGLQFLFEYFSETQRNKGNFPGRFSGRQFSNSRSEMNVSTLELGDSALYLCASSRNRGTDTQYFGPGTRLTVL.

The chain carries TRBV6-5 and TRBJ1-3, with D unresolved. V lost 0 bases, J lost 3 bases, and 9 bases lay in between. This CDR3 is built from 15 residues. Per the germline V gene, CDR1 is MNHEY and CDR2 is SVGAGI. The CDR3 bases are TGTGCCAGCAGTTACTCAACAGCTTTTGGAAACACCATATATTTT. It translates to CASSYSTAFGNTIYF.

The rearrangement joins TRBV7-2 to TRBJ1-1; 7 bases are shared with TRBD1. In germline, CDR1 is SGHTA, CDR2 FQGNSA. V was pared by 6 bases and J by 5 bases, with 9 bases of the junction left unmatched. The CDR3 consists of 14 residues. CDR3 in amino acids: CASSPSRGYTEAFF. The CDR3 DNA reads TGTGCCAGCAGTCCATCCAGGGGGTATACTGAAGCTTTCTTT.

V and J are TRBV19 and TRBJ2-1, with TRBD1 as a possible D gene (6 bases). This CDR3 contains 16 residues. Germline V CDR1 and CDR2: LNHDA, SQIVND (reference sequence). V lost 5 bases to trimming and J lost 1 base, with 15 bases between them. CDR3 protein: CASSFLRGHSYNEQFF. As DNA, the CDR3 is TGTGCCAGTAGTTTCCTCCGGGGACATTCCTACAATGAGCAGTTCTTC. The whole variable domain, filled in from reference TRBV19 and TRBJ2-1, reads DGGITQSPKYLFRKEGQNVTLSCEQNLNHDAMYWYRQDPGQGLRLIYYSQIVNDFQKGDIAEGYSVSREKKESFPLTVTSAQKNPTAFYLCASSFLRGHSYNEQFFGPGTRLTVL.

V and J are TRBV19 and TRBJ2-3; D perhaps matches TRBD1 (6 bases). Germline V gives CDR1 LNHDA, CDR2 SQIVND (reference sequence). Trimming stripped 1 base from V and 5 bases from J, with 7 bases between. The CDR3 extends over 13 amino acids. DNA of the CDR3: TGTGCCAGTAGTATAGGCAGGGGAGATACGCAGTATTTT. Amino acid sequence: CASSIGRGDTQYF.

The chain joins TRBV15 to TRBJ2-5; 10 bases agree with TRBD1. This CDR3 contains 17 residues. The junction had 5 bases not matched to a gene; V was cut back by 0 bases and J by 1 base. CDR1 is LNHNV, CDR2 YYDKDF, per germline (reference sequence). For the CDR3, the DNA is TGTGCCACCAGCAGAGACCGGGACAGGGGACCCCAAGAGACCCAGTACTTC. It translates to CATSRDRDRGPQETQYF. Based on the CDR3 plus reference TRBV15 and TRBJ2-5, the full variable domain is DAMVIQNPRYQVTQFGKPVTLSCSQTLNHNVMYWYQQKSSQAPKLLFHYYDKDFNNEADTPDNFQSRRPNTSFCFLDIRSPGLGDTAMYLCATSRDRDRGPQETQYFGPGTRLLVL.

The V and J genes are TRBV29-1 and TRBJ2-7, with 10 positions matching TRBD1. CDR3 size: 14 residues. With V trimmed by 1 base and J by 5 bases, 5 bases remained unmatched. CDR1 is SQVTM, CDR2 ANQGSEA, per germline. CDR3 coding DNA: TGCAGCGTTGAAGCCCGGGACAGGGGCAACGAGCAGTACTTC. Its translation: CSVEARDRGNEQYF.

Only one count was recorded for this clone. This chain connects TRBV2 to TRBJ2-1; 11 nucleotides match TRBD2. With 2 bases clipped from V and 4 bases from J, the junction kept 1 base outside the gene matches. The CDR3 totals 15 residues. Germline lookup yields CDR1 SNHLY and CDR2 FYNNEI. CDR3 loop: CASSETSGGYNEQFF. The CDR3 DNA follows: TGTGCCAGCAGTGAAACTAGCGGGGGATACAATGAGCAGTTCTTC.

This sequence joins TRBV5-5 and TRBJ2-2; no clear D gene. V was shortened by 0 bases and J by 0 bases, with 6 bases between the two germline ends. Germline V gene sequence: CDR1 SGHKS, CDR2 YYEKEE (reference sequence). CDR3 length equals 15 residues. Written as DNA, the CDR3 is TGTGCCAGCAGCTTGGTATCAGCGAACACCGGGGAGCTGTTTTTT. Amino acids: CASSLVSANTGELFF.

DNA for the CDR3: TGTGCCTGGAGTGTTAGGGCGGGGGCCGTAACAGATACGCAGTATTTT. Residues: CAWSVRAGAVTDTQYF. The rearrangement joins TRBV30 to TRBJ2-3; weak D call: TRBD2 (7 bases). With 0 bases removed from V and 3 bases from J, the gap between germline ends came to 16 bases. The germline CDR1 and CDR2 sequences are GTSNPN and SVGIG (reference sequence). The CDR3 spans 16 residues.

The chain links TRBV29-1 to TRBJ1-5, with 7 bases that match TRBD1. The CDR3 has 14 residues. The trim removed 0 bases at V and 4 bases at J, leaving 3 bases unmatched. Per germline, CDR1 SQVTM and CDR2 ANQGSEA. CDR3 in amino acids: CSVEDSTGNQPQHF. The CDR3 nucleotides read TGCAGCGTTGAAGATTCGACAGGGAATCAGCCCCAGCATTTT.

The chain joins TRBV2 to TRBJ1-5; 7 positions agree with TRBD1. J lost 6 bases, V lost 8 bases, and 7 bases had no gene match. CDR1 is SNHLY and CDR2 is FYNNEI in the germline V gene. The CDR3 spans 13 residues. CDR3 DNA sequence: TGTGCCAGCGCGATGGGACAGACTCAGCCCCAGCATTTT. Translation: CASAMGQTQPQHF.

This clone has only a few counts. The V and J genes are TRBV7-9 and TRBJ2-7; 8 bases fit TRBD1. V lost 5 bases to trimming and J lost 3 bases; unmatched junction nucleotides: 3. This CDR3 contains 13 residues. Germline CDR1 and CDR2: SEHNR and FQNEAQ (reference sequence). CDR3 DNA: TGTGCCAGCAGCGGTGGACAGGGCTACGAGCAGTACTTC. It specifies CASSGGQGYEQYF.

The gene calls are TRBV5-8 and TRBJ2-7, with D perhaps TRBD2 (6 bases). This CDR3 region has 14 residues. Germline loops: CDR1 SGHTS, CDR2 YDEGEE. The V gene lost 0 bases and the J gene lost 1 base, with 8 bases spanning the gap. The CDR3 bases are TGTGCCAGCAGCTTGGAGGGACTTTCCTACGAGCAGTACTTC. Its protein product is CASSLEGLSYEQYF.

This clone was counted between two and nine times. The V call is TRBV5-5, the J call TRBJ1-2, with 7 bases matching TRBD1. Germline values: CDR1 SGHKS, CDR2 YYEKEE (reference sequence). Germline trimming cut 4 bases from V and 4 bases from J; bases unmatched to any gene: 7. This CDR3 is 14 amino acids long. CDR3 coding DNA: TGTGCCAGCAGCGAAAACAGGGGCTTCTATGGCTACACCTTC. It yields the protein CASSENRGFYGYTF.

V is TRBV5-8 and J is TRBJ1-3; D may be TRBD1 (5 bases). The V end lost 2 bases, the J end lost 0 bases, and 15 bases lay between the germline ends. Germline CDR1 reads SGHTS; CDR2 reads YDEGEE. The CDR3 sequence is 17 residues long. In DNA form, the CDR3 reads TGTGCCAGCAGCTTTCGGGGGAGACGGATCTCTGGAAACACCATATATTTT. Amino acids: CASSFRGRRISGNTIYF. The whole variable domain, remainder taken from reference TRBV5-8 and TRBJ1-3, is EAGVTQSPTHLIKTRGQQATLRCSPISGHTSVYWYQQALGLGLQFLLWYDEGEERNRGNFPPRFSGRQFPNYSSELNVNALELEDSALYLCASSFRGRRISGNTIYFGEGSWLTVV.

This CDR3 reads CATGRQGTGYTF. CDR3 coding DNA: TGTGCCACCGGTCGGCAGGGGACTGGCTACACCTTC. The rearrangement links TRBV19 to TRBJ1-2; a possible D gene is TRBD1 (6 bases). CDR1 is LNHDA, CDR2 SQIVND, per germline (reference sequence). Deletions cut 10 bases from V and 7 bases from J, with 16 bases between. This CDR3 is built from 12 residues.

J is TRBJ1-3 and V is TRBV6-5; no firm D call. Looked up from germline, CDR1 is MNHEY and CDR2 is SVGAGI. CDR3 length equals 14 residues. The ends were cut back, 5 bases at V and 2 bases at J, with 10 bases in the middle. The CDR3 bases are TGTGCCAGCAGTGAAATTGCTACTGGAAACACCATATATTTT. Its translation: CASSEIATGNTIYF.

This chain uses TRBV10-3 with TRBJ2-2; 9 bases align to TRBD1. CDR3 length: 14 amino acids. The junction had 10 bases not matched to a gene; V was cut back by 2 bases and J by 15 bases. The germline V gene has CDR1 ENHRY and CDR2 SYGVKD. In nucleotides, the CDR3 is TGTGCCATCAGTGAGAACAGGGGGCTTGAGGCAATGTTTTTT. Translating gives CAISENRGLEAMFF.

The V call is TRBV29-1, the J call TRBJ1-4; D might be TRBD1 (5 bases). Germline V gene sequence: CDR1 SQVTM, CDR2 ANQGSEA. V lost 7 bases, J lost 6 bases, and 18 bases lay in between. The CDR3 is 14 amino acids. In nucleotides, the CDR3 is TGCAGCGCCCGGCCGGTGGGGGGGGATGAAAAACTGTTTTTT. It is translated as CSARPVGGDEKLFF.

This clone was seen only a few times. The CDR3 DNA sequence: TGCGCCAGCAGCTTGGATCAGGGCTCCGATACGCAGTATTTT. Translation: CASSLDQGSDTQYF. This rearrangement joins TRBV5-1 to TRBJ2-3, with D possibly TRBD1 on 5 matching bases. V was pared by 0 bases and J by 6 bases, with 11 bases between. CDR1 and CDR2 (germline): SGHRS, YFSETQ. The CDR3 has 14 residues.

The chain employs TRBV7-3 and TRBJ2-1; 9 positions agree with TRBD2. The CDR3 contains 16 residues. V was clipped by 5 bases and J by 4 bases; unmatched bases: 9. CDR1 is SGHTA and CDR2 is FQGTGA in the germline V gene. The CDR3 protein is CASSRDVAGAYNEQFF. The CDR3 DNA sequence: TGTGCCAGCAGCCGTGACGTAGCGGGGGCTTACAATGAGCAGTTCTTC.

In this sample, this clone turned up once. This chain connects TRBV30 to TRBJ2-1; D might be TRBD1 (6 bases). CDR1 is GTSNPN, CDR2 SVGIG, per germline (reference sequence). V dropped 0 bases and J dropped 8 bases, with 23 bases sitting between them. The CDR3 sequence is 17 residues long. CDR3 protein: CAWSVREWQGMIHEQFF. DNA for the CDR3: TGTGCCTGGAGTGTACGGGAATGGCAGGGGATGATCCATGAGCAGTTCTTC.

In nucleotides, the CDR3 is TGCGCCAGCAGAGGACAGACGAACACTGAAGCTTTCTTT. Amino acids: CASRGQTNTEAFF. The chain links TRBV5-1 to TRBJ1-1, with D possibly being TRBD1 (6 bases). Germline-derived CDR1 and CDR2 are SGHRS and YFSETQ. Deletions cut 5 bases from V and 1 base from J, with 9 bases between. The CDR3 covers 13 residues.